The TCR beta chain described here comes from a study of T cells in Graves' hyperthyroidism and ophthalmopathy. Findings and limits, study-wide: Stable hyperthyroidism was told apart from ophthalmopathy by a model built on 13 V-J features.

The CDR3 is 16 amino acids. The V gene lost 1 base and the J gene lost 3 bases, with 13 bases spanning the gap. CDR1 is SGHDT, CDR2 YYEEEE, per germline. TCR beta CDR3 regions were amplified from RNA transcripts. The TCR CDR3 was amplified in a first-round RT-PCR using the HTBI primer set. One entry per CDR3 protein, called by TCRdb with MiXCR from the multiplex PCR reads. Of about 640,000 distinct CDR3 sequences listed, about 14% are singletons. Remarks on this clonotype: Its antigen is unidentified.

The TCR sequence derives from a woman between 45 and 65 years old with Graves' ophthalmopathy. Sequenced material: blood. This sequence joins TRBV5-6 and TRBJ2-2, with D possibly matching TRBD2 (5 bases). The CDR3 reads CASSLYLARDTGELFF. The CDR3 nucleotides are TGTGCCAGCAGCTTGTACCTAGCTCGGGACACCGGGGAGCTGTTTTTT.